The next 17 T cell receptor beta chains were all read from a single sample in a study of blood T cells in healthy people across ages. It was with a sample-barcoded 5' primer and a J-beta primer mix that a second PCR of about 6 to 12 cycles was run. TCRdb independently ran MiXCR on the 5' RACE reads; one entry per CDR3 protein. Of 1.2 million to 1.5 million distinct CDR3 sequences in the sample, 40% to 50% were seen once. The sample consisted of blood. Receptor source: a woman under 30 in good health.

The CDR3 nucleotides are TGTGCCAGCAGCGTAGAGGCGGGGAACCAGTACTTC. It codes for CASSVEAGNQYF. The V call is TRBV9, the J call TRBJ2-5, with D possibly matching TRBD2 (6 bases). CDR1 SGDLS and CDR2 YYNGEE come from the germline V gene. The CDR3 extends over 12 amino acids. V was pared by 0 bases and J by 10 bases, with 10 bases between.

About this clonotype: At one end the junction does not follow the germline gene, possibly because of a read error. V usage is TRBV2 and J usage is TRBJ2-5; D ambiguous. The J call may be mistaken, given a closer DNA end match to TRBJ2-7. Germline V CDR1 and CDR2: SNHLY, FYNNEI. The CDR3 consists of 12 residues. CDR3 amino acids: CASIEVWDEQYF. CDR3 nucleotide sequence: TGTGCCAGCATTGAAGTGTGGGACGAGCAGTACTTC.

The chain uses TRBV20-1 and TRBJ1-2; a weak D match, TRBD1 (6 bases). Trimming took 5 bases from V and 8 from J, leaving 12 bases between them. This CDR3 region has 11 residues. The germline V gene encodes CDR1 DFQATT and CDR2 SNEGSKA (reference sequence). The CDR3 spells CSASKTGGYTF. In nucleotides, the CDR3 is TGCAGTGCTTCCAAAACAGGGGGCTACACCTTC.

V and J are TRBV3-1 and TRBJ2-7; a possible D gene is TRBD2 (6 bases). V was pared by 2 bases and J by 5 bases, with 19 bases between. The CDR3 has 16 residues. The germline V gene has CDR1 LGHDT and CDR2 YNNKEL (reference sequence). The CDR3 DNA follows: TGTGCCAGCAGCCAAAGGCTGGTACTAGCAGGCCACGAGCAGTACTTC. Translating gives CASSQRLVLAGHEQYF.

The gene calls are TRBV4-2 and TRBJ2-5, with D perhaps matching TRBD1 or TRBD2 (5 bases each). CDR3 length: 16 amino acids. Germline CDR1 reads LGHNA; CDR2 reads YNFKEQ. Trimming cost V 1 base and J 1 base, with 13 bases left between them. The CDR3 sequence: CASSQGDTGGQETQYF. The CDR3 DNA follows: TGTGCCAGCAGCCAAGGAGACACTGGGGGCCAAGAGACCCAGTACTTC.

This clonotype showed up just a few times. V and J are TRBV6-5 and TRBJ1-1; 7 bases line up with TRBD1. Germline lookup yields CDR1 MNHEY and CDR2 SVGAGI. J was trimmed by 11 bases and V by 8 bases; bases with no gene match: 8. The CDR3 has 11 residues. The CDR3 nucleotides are TGTGCCAGCTGTGGACAGGTAGAGGCTTTCTTT. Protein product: CASCGQVEAFF.

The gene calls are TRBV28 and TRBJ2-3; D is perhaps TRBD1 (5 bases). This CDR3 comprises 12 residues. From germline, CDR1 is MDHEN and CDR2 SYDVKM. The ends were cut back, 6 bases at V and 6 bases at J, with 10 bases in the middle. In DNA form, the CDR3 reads TGTGCCAGCAGACCAGGGTGGGATACGCAGTATTTT. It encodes CASRPGWDTQYF.

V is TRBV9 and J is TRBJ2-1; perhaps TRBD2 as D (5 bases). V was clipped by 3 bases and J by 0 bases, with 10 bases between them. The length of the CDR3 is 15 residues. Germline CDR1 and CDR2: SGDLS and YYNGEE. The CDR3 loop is CASSAGLFSYNEQFF. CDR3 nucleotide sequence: TGTGCCAGCAGCGCCGGACTTTTCTCCTACAATGAGCAGTTCTTC.

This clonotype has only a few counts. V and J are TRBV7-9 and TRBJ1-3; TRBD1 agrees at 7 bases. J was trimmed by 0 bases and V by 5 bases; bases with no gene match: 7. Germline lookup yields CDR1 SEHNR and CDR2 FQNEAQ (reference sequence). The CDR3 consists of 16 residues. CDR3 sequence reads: CASSPPGQRSGNTIYF. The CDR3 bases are TGTGCCAGCAGCCCGCCGGGACAGCGCTCTGGAAACACCATATATTTT.

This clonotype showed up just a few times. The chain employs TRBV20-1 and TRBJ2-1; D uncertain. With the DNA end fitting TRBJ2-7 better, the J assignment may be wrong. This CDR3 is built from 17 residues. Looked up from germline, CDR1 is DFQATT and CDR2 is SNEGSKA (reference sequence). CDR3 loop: CSALPLKIGDPYNEQYF. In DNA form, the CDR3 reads TGCAGTGCTCTCCCTCTGAAAATAGGAGACCCCTACAATGAGCAGTACTTC.

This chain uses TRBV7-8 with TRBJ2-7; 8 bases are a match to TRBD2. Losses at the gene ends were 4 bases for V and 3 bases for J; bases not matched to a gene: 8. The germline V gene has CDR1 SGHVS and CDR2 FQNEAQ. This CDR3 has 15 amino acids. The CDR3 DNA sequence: TGTGCCAGCAGCTCGAAGACTAGCGCCTACTACGAGCAGTACTTC. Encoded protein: CASSSKTSAYYEQYF.

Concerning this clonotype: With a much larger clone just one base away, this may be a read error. The CDR3 protein is CASSAGVGANVLTF. In nucleotides, the CDR3 is TGTGCCAGCAGCGCAGGGGTAGGGGCCAACGTCCTGACTTTC. The V call is TRBV13, the J call TRBJ2-6; D possibly corresponds to TRBD1 (6 bases). This CDR3 spans 14 amino acids. Trimming took 5 bases from V and 4 from J, leaving 9 bases between them. Germline loops: CDR1 PRHDT, CDR2 FYEKMQ (reference sequence).

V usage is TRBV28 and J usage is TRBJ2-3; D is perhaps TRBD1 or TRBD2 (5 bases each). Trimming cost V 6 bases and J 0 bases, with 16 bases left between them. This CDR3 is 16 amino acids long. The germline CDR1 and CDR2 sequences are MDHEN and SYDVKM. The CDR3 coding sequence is TGTGCCAGCAGGATGACGGGACGATATAGCACAGATACGCAGTATTTT. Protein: CASRMTGRYSTDTQYF. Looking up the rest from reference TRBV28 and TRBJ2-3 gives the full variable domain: DVKVTQSSRYLVKRTGEKVFLECVQDMDHENMFWYRQDPGLGLRLIYFSYDVKMKEKGDIPEGYSVSREKKERFSLILESASTNQTSMYLCASRMTGRYSTDTQYFGPGTRLTVL.

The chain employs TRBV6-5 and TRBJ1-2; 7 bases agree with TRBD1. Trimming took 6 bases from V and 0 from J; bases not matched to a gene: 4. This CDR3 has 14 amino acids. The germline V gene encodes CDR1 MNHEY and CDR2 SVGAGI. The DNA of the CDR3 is TGTGCCAGCAGCCGGGACAGACCTAACTATGGCTACACCTTC. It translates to CASSRDRPNYGYTF.

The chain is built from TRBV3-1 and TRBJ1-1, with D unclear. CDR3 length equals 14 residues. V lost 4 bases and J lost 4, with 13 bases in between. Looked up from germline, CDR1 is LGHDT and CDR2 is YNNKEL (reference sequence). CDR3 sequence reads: CASSRLDSGTEAFF. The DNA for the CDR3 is TGTGCCAGCAGCCGCCTCGATTCGGGCACTGAAGCTTTCTTT.

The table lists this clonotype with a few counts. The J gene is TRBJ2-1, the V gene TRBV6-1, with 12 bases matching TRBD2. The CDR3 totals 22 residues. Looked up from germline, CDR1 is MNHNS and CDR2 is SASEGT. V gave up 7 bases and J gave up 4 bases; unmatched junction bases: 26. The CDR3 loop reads CASITPFFSSGRASIPYNEQFF. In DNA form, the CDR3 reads TGTGCCAGCATCACCCCTTTCTTTTCTAGCGGGAGGGCTTCCATCCCGTACAATGAGCAGTTCTTC.

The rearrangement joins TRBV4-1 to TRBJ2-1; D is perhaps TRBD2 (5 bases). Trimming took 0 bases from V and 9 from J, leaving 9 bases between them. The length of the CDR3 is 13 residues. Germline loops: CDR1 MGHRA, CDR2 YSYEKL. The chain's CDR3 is CASSQEIGSEQFF. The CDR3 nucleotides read TGCGCCAGCAGCCAAGAGATAGGGAGTGAGCAGTTCTTC.